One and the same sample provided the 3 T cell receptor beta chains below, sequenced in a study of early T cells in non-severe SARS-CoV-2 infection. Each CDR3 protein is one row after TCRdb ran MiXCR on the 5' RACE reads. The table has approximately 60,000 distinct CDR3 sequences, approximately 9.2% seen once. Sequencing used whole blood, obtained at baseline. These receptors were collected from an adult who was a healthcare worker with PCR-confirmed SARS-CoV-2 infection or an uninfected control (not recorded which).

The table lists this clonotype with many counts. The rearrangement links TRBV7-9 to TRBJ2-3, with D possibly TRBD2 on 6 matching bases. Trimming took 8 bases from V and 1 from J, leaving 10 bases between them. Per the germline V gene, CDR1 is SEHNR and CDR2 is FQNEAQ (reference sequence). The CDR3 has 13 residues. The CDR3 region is CASGASGTDTQYF. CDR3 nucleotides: TGTGCCAGCGGGGCTAGCGGCACAGATACGCAGTATTTT.

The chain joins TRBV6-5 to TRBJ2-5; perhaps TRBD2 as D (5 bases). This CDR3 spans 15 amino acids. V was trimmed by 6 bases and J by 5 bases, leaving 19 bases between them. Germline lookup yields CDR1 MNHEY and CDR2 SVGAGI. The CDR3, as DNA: TGTGCCAGCAGACCCGGGGAAACCCGGCGGGAGACCCAGTACTTC. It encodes CASRPGETRRETQYF.

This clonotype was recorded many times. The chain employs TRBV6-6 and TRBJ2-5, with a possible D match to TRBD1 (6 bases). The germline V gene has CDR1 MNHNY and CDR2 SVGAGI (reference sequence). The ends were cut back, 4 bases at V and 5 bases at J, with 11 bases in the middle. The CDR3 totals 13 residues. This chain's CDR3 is CASSSTGVETQYF. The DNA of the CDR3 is TGTGCCAGCAGTTCGACAGGAGTGGAGACCCAGTACTTC.